Presented here are 21 T cell receptor beta chains from one specimen sequenced in a study of blood T cells in healthy people across ages. The use of a sample-barcoded 5' primer and a J-beta primer mix characterized a second PCR of roughly 7 to 11 cycles. TCRdb re-called the 5' RACE reads through MiXCR, storing one row per CDR3 protein. The table records about 1 million distinct CDR3 sequences, 45% of them present only once. The material sequenced was blood. The receptors were sampled from a woman aged 60 to 75 in good health.

The chain is built from TRBV2 and TRBJ2-3, with 11 bases identical to TRBD2. CDR1 SNHLY and CDR2 FYNNEI come from the germline V gene. This CDR3 contains 16 residues. V dropped 5 bases and J dropped 2; count of bases not matched to a gene: 6. The CDR3 DNA reads TGTGCCAGCAGTCCAGGGACTAGCGGATTCACAGATACGCAGTATTTT. Protein: CASSPGTSGFTDTQYF.

This clonotype was observed a few times. The chain links TRBV5-6 to TRBJ2-3; 9 bases align to TRBD2. Unmatched junction bases numbered 3, after V lost 4 bases and J lost 0 bases. The germline V gene has CDR1 SGHDT and CDR2 YYEEEE. There are 15 residues in the CDR3. The CDR3 loop is CASSRLAASTDTQYF. The CDR3 DNA reads as TGTGCCAGCAGCCGACTAGCGGCAAGCACAGATACGCAGTATTTT.

The table lists this clonotype with a few counts. The chain carries TRBV12-3 or TRBV12-4 and TRBJ1-1; 10 bases align to TRBD1. The CDR3 sequence is 14 residues long. The V segment lost 5 bases and the J segment 5 bases; nucleotides outside the gene matches: 5. This CDR3 is CASSPSDRGTEAFF. CDR3 nucleotide sequence: TGTGCCAGCAGTCCATCGGACAGGGGGACTGAAGCTTTCTTT.

The chain has TRBV9 and TRBJ1-1; no definite D call. With 0 bases removed from V and 1 base from J, the gap between germline ends came to 7 bases. The CDR3 covers 14 residues. Germline CDR1 is SGDLS and CDR2 is YYNGEE. In DNA, the CDR3 is TGTGCCAGCAGCGTAGGGAGCCAGAACACTGAAGCTTTCTTT. Translated, it gives CASSVGSQNTEAFF.

This chain joins TRBV11-2 and TRBJ2-3; TRBD1 or TRBD2 may be the D gene (5 bases each). CDR1 and CDR2 (germline): SGHAT, FQNNGV. V lost 0 bases, J lost 9 bases, and 13 bases lay in between. The CDR3 contains 14 residues. CDR3 sequence reads: CASSLDPGTGTQYF. DNA for the CDR3: TGTGCCAGCAGCTTAGATCCGGGGACGGGGACGCAGTATTTT.

This clonotype was counted between two and nine times. This rearrangement joins TRBV6-5 to TRBJ2-1, with 10 bases fitting TRBD1. J lost 2 bases, V lost 7 bases, and 8 bases had no gene match. The CDR3 is made up of 16 amino acids. Germline V gene data show CDR1 as MNHEY and CDR2 as SVGAGI. This chain's CDR3 is CASTLEGTGAYNEQFF. CDR3 DNA sequence: TGTGCCAGCACCCTAGAGGGGACAGGGGCCTACAATGAGCAGTTCTTC.

This clonotype was counted a single time. The gene calls are TRBV3-1 and TRBJ2-5; TRBD2 matches 11 bases. CDR1 and CDR2 (germline): LGHDT, YNNKEL (reference sequence). This CDR3 has 16 residues. J gave up 5 bases and V 1 base, and 6 bases lay outside the gene matches. CDR3 amino acids: CASSQVRLAGGETQYF. The CDR3 DNA reads as TGTGCCAGCAGCCAAGTCAGGCTAGCGGGGGGCGAGACCCAGTACTTC.

In this sample, this clonotype turned up a few times. The V and J genes are TRBV25-1 and TRBJ2-5; TRBD2 matches at 7 bases. The CDR3 extends over 13 amino acids. Germline V gene data show CDR1 as MGHDK and CDR2 as SYGVNS. Trimming removed 8 bases from V and 5 bases from J; junction bases left unmatched: 8. CDR3 in amino acids: CASSGRRGETQYF. DNA for the CDR3: TGTGCCAGCTCCGGGAGGAGAGGGGAGACCCAGTACTTC.

The chain links TRBV10-3 to TRBJ2-7; weak D call: TRBD2 (5 bases). V shed 7 bases and J shed 2 bases, with 18 bases lying between them. CDR3 size: 15 residues. Germline lookup yields CDR1 ENHRY and CDR2 SYGVKD. The CDR3 bases are TGTGCCATCATGGAGTCGGCGGGCCAAGCCTACGAGCAGTACTTC. Translated, it gives CAIMESAGQAYEQYF.

V usage is TRBV10-3 and J usage is TRBJ2-7; 11 bases fit TRBD2. The CDR3 runs 14 residues. Germline V gene data show CDR1 as ENHRY and CDR2 as SYGVKD. The V gene end was trimmed by 10 bases and the J gene end by 6 bases; junction bases not matched to a gene: 11. CDR3 DNA sequence: TGTGCCACCAGGGAGGGACTAGCGGCCTCCGAGCAGTACTTC. Translation gives CATREGLAASEQYF.

This chain uses TRBV2 with TRBJ2-1, with 7 bases that match TRBD2. This CDR3 spans 15 amino acids. After removal of 8 bases from V and 10 bases from J, the junction contained 17 bases not matched to a gene. Looked up from germline, CDR1 is SNHLY and CDR2 is FYNNEI. CDR3 in amino acids: CASLGSGGRAGEQFF. The CDR3 nucleotides read TGTGCCAGCCTCGGCTCCGGGGGGAGGGCGGGAGAGCAGTTCTTC. The complete variable domain, with remaining parts taken from reference TRBV2 and TRBJ2-1, reads EPEVTQTPSHQVTQMGQEVILRCVPISNHLYFYWYRQILGQKVEFLVSFYNNEISEKSEIFDDQFSVERPDGSNFTLKIRSTKLEDSAMYFCASLGSGGRAGEQFFGPGTRLTVL.

The rearrangement links TRBV6-2 or TRBV6-3 to TRBJ2-3; 7 bases line up with TRBD1. With 6 bases clipped from V and 2 bases from J, the junction kept 2 bases outside the gene matches. The CDR3 covers 13 residues. The germline CDR1 and CDR2 sequences are MNHEY and SVGEGT. This CDR3 reads CASSGTDTDTQYF. The CDR3 DNA reads TGTGCCAGCAGCGGGACAGACACAGATACGCAGTATTTT.

This clonotype was detected many times. J is TRBJ1-5 and V is TRBV28; D is unclear. Between the trimmed V and J ends, which lost 2 bases and 9 bases, there was a span of 14 bases. In germline, CDR1 is MDHEN, CDR2 SYDVKM. The CDR3 runs to 14 residues. CDR3 protein: CASSLKADLWPQHF. CDR3 nucleotides: TGTGCCAGCAGTTTAAAGGCGGACCTTTGGCCCCAGCATTTT.

J is TRBJ2-5 and V is TRBV6-5; D gene uncertain. The J call may not be correct, given that the DNA end is closer to TRBJ2-7. Germline-derived CDR1 and CDR2 are MNHEY and SVGAGI. The CDR3 runs to 14 residues. CDR3 sequence (DNA): TGTGCCAGCAGTGTAACGGGCCAAACCTACGAGCAGTACTTC. Translated: CASSVTGQTYEQYF.

This clonotype was observed at least ten times. The chain employs TRBV7-9 and TRBJ1-5; TRBD1 matches at 8 bases. The CDR3 spans 15 residues. V lost 5 bases to trimming and J lost 5 bases; unmatched junction nucleotides: 8. Germline-derived CDR1 and CDR2 are SEHNR and FQNEAQ (reference sequence). The CDR3: CASSPGGQVYQPQHF. The CDR3, as DNA: TGTGCCAGCAGCCCTGGGGGACAGGTTTATCAGCCCCAGCATTTT.

J is TRBJ2-4 and V is TRBV20-1; 13 positions agree with TRBD2. The better agreement between TRBJ2-7 and the DNA end casts doubt on the J call. This CDR3 has 15 amino acids. Germline assignment: CDR1 DFQATT and CDR2 SNEGSKA (reference sequence). Here the CDR3 DNA reads TGCAGTGCTAGGGGGACTAGCGGGACGGTCTACGAGCAGTACTTC. It specifies CSARGTSGTVYEQYF.

This clonotype was seen only once. The V gene is TRBV2, the J gene TRBJ2-2; 9 bases align to TRBD2. J was trimmed by 4 bases and V by 6 bases; bases with no gene match: 6. The CDR3 contains 15 residues. Germline loops: CDR1 SNHLY, CDR2 FYNNEI. CDR3 nucleotide sequence: TGTGCCAGCAGGGGCAGGACTAGCGTCACCGGGGAGCTGTTTTTT. It specifies CASRGRTSVTGELFF.

This sequence joins TRBV6-4 and TRBJ2-3, with D perhaps TRBD2 (5 bases). Trimming shortened V by 2 bases and J by 3 bases, and 12 bases separated the two germline ends. Germline-derived CDR1 and CDR2 are MRHNA and SNTAGT. The CDR3 covers 15 residues. The CDR3 sequence is CASSDLSGGTDTQYF. Here the CDR3 DNA reads TGTGCCAGCAGTGACCTGTCAGGAGGAACAGATACGCAGTATTTT.

This clonotype was seen more than once but under ten times. V usage is TRBV28 and J usage is TRBJ1-1, with D possibly TRBD1 on 6 matching bases. The CDR3 has 14 residues. Germline values: CDR1 MDHEN, CDR2 SYDVKM. V was clipped by 3 bases and J by 1 base, with 9 bases between them. The CDR3, as DNA: TGTGCCAGCAGTTTTCCGGGGGCGAACACTGAAGCTTTCTTT. It translates to CASSFPGANTEAFF.

For the CDR3, the DNA is TGTGCCATCAGTCCGCTACCGACAGGGGGCTACGAGCAGTACTTC. It encodes CAISPLPTGGYEQYF. The chain combines TRBV10-3 with TRBJ2-5, with 9 bases identical to TRBD1. Near its end, the DNA agrees better with TRBJ2-7, so the J call may be wrong. In germline, CDR1 is ENHRY, CDR2 SYGVKD. This CDR3 spans 15 amino acids.

This clonotype was counted a few times. J is TRBJ2-7 and V is TRBV10-3, with 10 bases fitting TRBD2. This CDR3 is 14 amino acids long. From germline, CDR1 is ENHRY and CDR2 SYGVKD. The J segment lost 0 bases and the V segment lost 8 bases, leaving 4 bases of the junction unmatched. The CDR3 DNA follows: TGTGCCATCCGAGGACTAGCGGCCTCCTACGAGCAGTACTTC. Its translation: CAIRGLAASYEQYF.